This T cell receptor beta chain was recorded in a study of blood T cell repertoires in COVID-19. About the research overall: Acute and convalescent COVID-19 samples came from the United States, Italy and Spain.

The CDR3 is 14 residues long. Trimming left V 0 bases short and J 7 bases short, with 11 bases between. The V gene's germline CDR1 is SGHNT and CDR2 YYREEE (reference sequence). The table came from immunoSEQ multiplex PCR; TCRdb's copy has only in-frame clones and leaves some out. The table includes 270,000 or so clones, approximately 85% detected once. This TCR was sampled from a human donor in a cohort sampled during active COVID-19. The V and J genes are TRBV5-4 and TRBJ2-1; possibly TRBD2 for D (6 bases). Sequencing used peripheral blood. The CDR3 reads CASSLAGGSNEQFF. The CDR3 nucleotides read TGTGCCAGCAGCTTGGCCGGGGGAAGTAATGAGCAGTTCTTC.